The rows below give T cell receptor beta chains drawn from one sample of a study of T-cell memory formation after mild COVID-19. MiXCR, applied by TCRdb to the 5' RACE reads, yields one record per CDR3 protein. The profile covers under 450,000 distinct CDR3 sequences, with more than 20% appearing a single time and approximately 14% taken by the ten largest. Sequences were obtained from PBMCs or a T cell subset sorted from them (not recorded which). These receptors originate from an adult woman who had mild COVID-19 (a few samples of this study predate the infection). Cell type and time point are not known. Each CDR3 is given with its conserved first and last residue. A D gene is named only where the DNA matches it firmly. The size field is filled for only some rows; it gives once, few, many or a size class.

V	size	length	J	D	CDR3	DNA
TRBV18	-	17	TRBJ1-5	-	CASSTTDPGPKEWPQHF	TGTGCCAGCTCAACTACAGATCCGGGACCGAAGGAATGGCCCCAGCATTTT
TRBV7-9	once	14	TRBJ2-7	TRBD1	CASIQTGVTYEQYF	TGTGCCAGCATCCAGACAGGGGTTACCTACGAGCAGTACTTC
TRBV6-5	-	17	TRBJ2-1	-	CASSYSNFGSPDNEQFF	TGTGCCAGCAGTTACTCGAATTTCGGTAGCCCTGACAATGAGCAGTTCTTC
TRBV29-1	-	13	TRBJ2-7	-	CSVADILTYEQYF	TGCAGCGTGGCGGATATACTTACCTACGAGCAGTACTTC
TRBV6-5	-	15	TRBJ1-1	-	CASRKGRGSDTEAFF	TGTGCCAGCAGAAAGGGGAGGGGCAGTGACACTGAAGCTTTCTTT
TRBV12-3/TRBV12-4	-	16	TRBJ2-1	TRBD1	CASSSRTGQGWNEQFF	TGTGCCAGCAGTTCCCGGACGGGACAGGGTTGGAATGAGCAGTTCTTC
TRBV28	few	17	TRBJ1-2	TRBD1	CASRNTGVPSQDYGYTF	TGTGCCAGCAGGAACACAGGGGTCCCTTCCCAAGACTATGGCTACACCTTC
TRBV7-2	few	13	TRBJ2-7	-	CATSRPGAYEQYF	TGTGCCACGTCCCGACCCGGTGCGTACGAGCAGTACTTC
TRBV10-3	-	15	TRBJ2-7	TRBD1	CAISETGQGSYEQYF	TGTGCCATCAGTGAAACGGGACAGGGGTCCTACGAGCAGTACTTC
TRBV7-8	-	13	TRBJ2-5	-	CASSSGPRETQYF	TGTGCCAGCAGCTCCGGCCCCCGGGAGACCCAGTACTTC
TRBV25-1	-	14	TRBJ2-7	TRBD1	CASSERTGPYEQYF	TGTGCCAGCAGTGAGAGGACAGGACCCTACGAGCAGTACTTC
TRBV7-2	few	17	TRBJ1-2	-	CASSLVVWTQDLYGYTF	TGTGCCAGCAGCTTAGTTGTTTGGACCCAGGACCTATATGGCTACACCTTC
TRBV5-5	-	15	TRBJ2-5	TRBD2	CASSLYTWTSETQYF	TGTGCCAGCAGCTTATACACATGGACTAGCGAGACCCAGTACTTC
TRBV14	-	15	TRBJ2-1	TRBD2	CASSHSLAAYNEQFF	TGTGCCAGCAGCCACAGCCTAGCGGCCTACAATGAGCAGTTCTTC
TRBV4-1	-	14	TRBJ1-2	TRBD1	CASSPHLTGEGYTF	TGCGCCAGCAGCCCGCACCTGACAGGGGAGGGCTACACCTTC
TRBV5-4	few	15	TRBJ2-5	TRBD2	CASSLLAGGGETQYF	TGTGCCAGCAGCTTGCTAGCGGGAGGGGGGGAGACCCAGTACTTC
TRBV11-2	few	18	TRBJ2-5	TRBD2	CASSSRGGGRPSLETQYF	TGTGCCAGCAGCTCCCGAGGAGGCGGGAGGCCCTCTTTAGAGACCCAGTACTTC
TRBV23-1	-	18	TRBJ2-1	TRBD2	CASSQSAAAGGKNNEQFF	TGCGCCAGCAGTCAATCTGCGGCGGCGGGGGGGAAGAACAATGAGCAGTTCTTC
TRBV4-2	-	14	TRBJ2-5	-	CASSQASTEETQYF	TGTGCCAGCAGCCAAGCTAGCACCGAAGAGACCCAGTACTTC
TRBV6-1	few	14	TRBJ2-5	-	CASSERGREETQYF	TGTGCCAGCAGTGAACGCGGCAGAGAAGAGACCCAGTACTTC
TRBV15	few	14	TRBJ2-3	TRBD1	CATSITGGSDTQYF	TGTGCCACCAGCATCACAGGGGGCTCAGATACGCAGTATTTT
TRBV20-1	many	13	TRBJ1-2	TRBD1	CSASAGQPYGYTF	TGCAGTGCTAGTGCGGGACAGCCCTATGGCTACACCTTC
TRBV5-6	few	16	TRBJ1-6	-	CASSLEAGRANSPLHF	TGTGCCAGCAGCTTGGAGGCAGGTCGGGCCAATTCACCCCTCCACTTT
TRBV6-2/TRBV6-3	-	14	TRBJ1-1	-	CASSYIQGRTEAFF	TGTGCCAGCAGTTACATCCAGGGTAGAACTGAAGCTTTCTTT
TRBV7-2	few	15	TRBJ2-2	-	CASSPLFETVGELFF	TGTGCCAGCAGCCCCCTTTTTGAGACCGTTGGGGAGCTGTTTTTT
TRBV9	few	12	TRBJ1-6	-	CASSVANSPLHF	TGTGCCAGCAGCGTGGCCAATTCACCCCTCCACTTT
TRBV12-3/TRBV12-4	many	15	TRBJ2-1	-	CASSSTGISYNEQFF	TGTGCCAGCTCCTCTACAGGGATCTCCTACAATGAGCAGTTCTTC
TRBV6-2/TRBV6-3	-	14	TRBJ2-1	-	CASSYEAGPHEQFF	TGTGCCAGCAGTTACGAGGCAGGGCCCCATGAGCAGTTCTTC
TRBV27	-	17	TRBJ2-3	TRBD2	CASSLWPLAGVLDTQYF	TGTGCCAGCAGTTTATGGCCCCTAGCGGGAGTTCTAGATACGCAGTATTTT
TRBV19	-	13	TRBJ1-1	-	CASSIWGLGEAFF	TGTGCCAGTAGTATATGGGGACTGGGTGAAGCTTTCTTT
TRBV13	-	14	TRBJ2-1	TRBD2	CASYNGLAGDEQFF	TGTGCCAGCTACAACGGACTAGCGGGCGATGAGCAGTTCTTC
TRBV12-3/TRBV12-4	few	15	TRBJ2-1	TRBD2	CASSRLADSYNEQFF	TGTGCCAGCAGTCGACTAGCGGATTCCTACAATGAGCAGTTCTTC
TRBV6-5	-	14	TRBJ2-1	TRBD1	CASSYGTGDNEQFF	TGTGCCAGCAGTTACGGGACAGGGGACAATGAGCAGTTCTTC
TRBV10-3	-	13	TRBJ2-2	-	CAIFSPGRRELFF	TGTGCCATCTTTTCTCCAGGCCGCAGGGAGCTGTTTTTT
TRBV21-1	-	17	TRBJ2-1	-	CASSPFGPSVTYNEQFF	TGTGCCAGCAGCCCCTTCGGTCCATCGGTCACCTACAATGAGCAGTTCTTC
TRBV5-1	few	15	TRBJ1-1	-	CASSSDGSGVLEAFF	TGCGCCAGCAGCTCGGACGGGTCGGGGGTACTTGAAGCTTTCTTT
TRBV9	-	14	TRBJ2-2	-	CASSRLDLAGELFF	TGTGCCAGCAGCCGCCTAGATCTCGCCGGGGAGCTGTTTTTT
TRBV7-2	-	15	TRBJ1-5	-	CASSPRRVSNQPQHF	TGTGCCAGCAGTCCTCGACGGGTAAGCAATCAGCCCCAGCATTTT
TRBV4-3	-	15	TRBJ1-2	TRBD1	CASSQGLGRGDGYTF	TGCGCCAGCAGCCAAGGCCTCGGCAGGGGGGATGGCTACACCTTC
TRBV12-5	few	12	TRBJ2-2	-	CASVKNTGELFF	TGTGCTAGTGTCAAGAACACCGGGGAGCTGTTTTTT
TRBV11-3	few	13	TRBJ2-1	-	CATSESSYNEQFF	TGTGCCACGTCAGAAAGCTCCTACAATGAGCAGTTCTTC
TRBV6-2/TRBV6-3	-	14	TRBJ2-7	-	CASSSGYSTYEQYF	TGTGCCAGCAGTTCCGGGTACAGTACCTACGAGCAGTACTTC
TRBV5-4	-	15	TRBJ1-2	-	CASSLDATANYGYTF	TGTGCCAGCAGCTTGGACGCGACAGCCAACTATGGCTACACCTTC
TRBV7-9	-	14	TRBJ2-4	TRBD1	CASSLTGAANIQYF	TGTGCCAGCAGCTTGACAGGGGCGGCAAACATTCAGTACTTC
TRBV7-6	-	15	TRBJ1-3	-	CASSQMTGAGNTIYF	TGTGCCAGCAGTCAGATGACAGGTGCTGGAAACACCATATATTTT
TRBV6-5	-	17	TRBJ2-6	TRBD1	CASNSGQPASGANVLTF	TGTGCCAGCAACTCGGGACAGCCGGCCTCTGGGGCCAACGTCCTGACTTTC
TRBV6-5	-	17	TRBJ1-6	TRBD1	CARSPNYDRERNSPLHF	TGTGCCAGAAGCCCCAACTACGACAGGGAGAGGAATTCACCCCTCCACTTT
TRBV5-4	-	14	TRBJ2-5	TRBD2	CASRAGLAEETQYF	TGTGCCAGCAGAGCGGGACTAGCAGAAGAGACCCAGTACTTC
TRBV5-1	-	18	TRBJ2-5	TRBD1	CASSLQDRGMPFQETQYF	TGCGCCAGCAGCTTGCAGGACAGGGGGATGCCCTTCCAAGAGACCCAGTACTTC
TRBV24-1	few	12	TRBJ1-1	-	CATSGQNTEAFF	TGTGCCACCTCCGGACAGAACACTGAAGCTTTCTTT
TRBV7-6	-	16	TRBJ1-2	-	CASSLVTGDVNYGYTF	TGTGCCAGCAGCTTAGTCACGGGGGACGTTAACTATGGCTACACCTTC
TRBV11-2	few	16	TRBJ1-2	-	CASSFEGNPTNYGYTF	TGTGCCAGCAGCTTCGAAGGGAATCCTACGAACTATGGCTACACCTTC
TRBV12-3/TRBV12-4	-	15	TRBJ1-1	-	CATAGEVALNTEAFF	TGTGCCACCGCGGGGGAGGTGGCCCTGAACACTGAAGCTTTCTTT
TRBV7-6	-	18	TRBJ2-3	TRBD2	CASSLTWGLAGKTDTQYF	TGTGCCAGCAGCTTAACGTGGGGGCTAGCGGGGAAAACAGATACGCAGTATTTT